The T cell receptor (beta chain) described here comes from a study of blood T cell repertoires in COVID-19. This CDR3 comprises 17 residues. In germline, CDR1 is GTSNPN, CDR2 SVGIG (reference sequence). The ends were cut back, 0 bases at V and 4 bases at J, with 18 bases in the middle. The method was immunoSEQ multiplex PCR; TCRdb's version includes in-frame clones alone and lacks a portion of them. The table lists about 280,000 clones, 86% of them singletons. V gene TRBV30 combines with J gene TRBJ1-4, with D perhaps TRBD1 (6 bases). The source material was peripheral blood. This receptor was identified in a woman in her 30s with active or convalescent COVID-19. CDR3 coding DNA: TGTGCCTGGAGTGTAAGAACAGGGTCGGGGGGTAATGAAAAACTGTTTTTT. Protein product: CAWSVRTGSGGNEKLFF.